The 23 T cell receptor beta chains in this list originate from one sample, sequenced in a study of technical replicates of blood from a few donors. TCRdb's table, derived via immunoSEQ multiplex PCR, lists solely in-frame clones and lacks some. Of tens of thousands of clones listed, approximately 94% are singletons. The material sequenced was T cells isolated from PBMCs. The receptors were gathered from a human donor in good health.

This chain links TRBV7-3 with TRBJ2-1; 9 nucleotides match TRBD2. Germline-derived CDR1 and CDR2 are SGHTA and FQGTGA. V dropped 5 bases and J dropped 3; count of bases not matched to a gene: 5. The CDR3 runs 15 residues. Written as DNA, the CDR3 is TGTGCCAGCAGCCAGGCGGGAGGGGGCTACAATGAGCAGTTCTTC. Its protein product is CASSQAGGGYNEQFF.

The rearrangement joins TRBV4-1 to TRBJ1-5, with a possible D match to TRBD1 (6 bases). The CDR3 consists of 15 residues. Germline CDR1 and CDR2: MGHRA and YSYEKL. V gave up 0 bases and J gave up 10 bases, with 16 bases separating them. Here the CDR3 reads CASSQDNSWGHPQHF. DNA for the CDR3: TGCGCCAGCAGCCAAGATAACAGTTGGGGGCATCCCCAGCATTTT.

V usage is TRBV19 and J usage is TRBJ2-1; 9 bases align to TRBD2. The CDR3 spans 16 residues. Trimming at V came to 2 bases and at J to 2 bases, leaving 4 bases not matched to a gene. Per the germline V gene, CDR1 is LNHDA and CDR2 is SQIVND (reference sequence). Here the CDR3 DNA reads TGTGCCAGTAGTATAACTAGCGGGCCGCCCTACAATGAGCAGTTCTTC. Its translation is CASSITSGPPYNEQFF.

V and J are TRBV7-2 and TRBJ2-7; 12 positions match TRBD2. Trimming removed 5 bases from V and 5 bases from J; junction bases left unmatched: 4. Per germline, CDR1 SGHTA and CDR2 FQGNSA. This CDR3 spans 14 amino acids. The CDR3 DNA sequence: TGTGCCAGCAGCATGACTAGCGGGAGCCACGAGCAGTACTTC. Translated: CASSMTSGSHEQYF.

V gene TRBV7-8 combines with J gene TRBJ1-2, with D maybe TRBD1 (6 bases). Germline lookup yields CDR1 SGHVS and CDR2 FQNEAQ. The CDR3 consists of 16 residues. Trimming removed 3 bases from V and 8 bases from J, with 22 bases in between. The CDR3 sequence is CASSFLDGPTGTGYTF. CDR3 coding DNA: TGTGCCAGCAGCTTTTTAGATGGCCCGACGGGGACAGGCTACACCTTC.

CDR3 in amino acids: CASKIAGSDGYTF. In nucleotides, the CDR3 is TGTGCCAGCAAAATAGCAGGGTCGGATGGCTACACCTTC. This chain connects TRBV6-5 to TRBJ1-2; TRBD1 might be the D (5 bases). CDR3 length: 13 amino acids. V lost 7 bases and J 6 bases, leaving 15 bases between the germline ends. The germline gives CDR1 MNHEY, CDR2 SVGAGI.

The rearrangement joins TRBV6-6 to TRBJ2-2; a possible D gene is TRBD1 (5 bases). CDR3 length: 15 amino acids. The V end was cut by 5 bases, the J end by 5 bases, with 15 bases between. Germline V gene data show CDR1 as MNHNY and CDR2 as SVGAGI (reference sequence). CDR3 DNA: TGTGCCAGCAGTCTTACGAGACAGCAAACCGGGGAGCTGTTTTTT. It encodes CASSLTRQQTGELFF.

The rearrangement uses TRBV6-1 and TRBJ1-2, with TRBD1 identical over 7 bases. V lost 0 bases to trimming and J lost 7 bases; unmatched junction nucleotides: 5. Germline-derived CDR1 and CDR2 are MNHNS and SASEGT. This CDR3 comprises 14 residues. CDR3 amino acids: CASSEATGYPGYTF. Here the CDR3 DNA reads TGTGCCAGCAGTGAAGCGACAGGGTACCCTGGCTACACCTTC.

The gene calls are TRBV7-9 and TRBJ2-5, with D perhaps TRBD2 (7 bases). This CDR3 has 16 amino acids. Germline lookup yields CDR1 SEHNR and CDR2 FQNEAQ (reference sequence). The V gene lost 3 bases and the J gene lost 1 base, with 15 bases spanning the gap. The CDR3 sequence: CASSFTGGKGQETQYF. DNA of the CDR3: TGTGCCAGCAGCTTTACGGGGGGCAAAGGCCAAGAGACCCAGTACTTC.

The chain recombines TRBV7-3 with TRBJ1-1; TRBD1 aligns across 7 bases. The CDR3 is made up of 13 amino acids. The germline V gene has CDR1 SGHTA and CDR2 FQGTGA. V was pared by 2 bases and J by 3 bases, with 0 bases of the junction left unmatched. The CDR3 DNA reads as TGTGCCAGCAGCTTACAGGGGGACACTGAAGCTTTCTTT. This sequence encodes CASSLQGDTEAFF.

The V call is TRBV27, the J call TRBJ1-2; D is unresolved. This CDR3 has 13 amino acids. Germline V lookup: CDR1 MNHEY, CDR2 SMNVEV (reference sequence). V lost 3 bases to trimming and J lost 2 bases, with 7 bases between them. The CDR3 bases are TGTGCCAGCAGTTTCTCTCGGAACTATGGCTACACCTTC. Translating gives CASSFSRNYGYTF.

The gene calls are TRBV10-3 and TRBJ2-7, with D unresolved. The germline V gene encodes CDR1 ENHRY and CDR2 SYGVKD. The CDR3 runs to 15 residues. V was pared by 4 bases and J by 5 bases, with 18 bases between. CDR3 protein: CAISATQRPNHEQYF. The CDR3 nucleotides read TGTGCCATCAGTGCGACACAAAGGCCCAACCACGAGCAGTACTTC.

This chain joins TRBV29-1 and TRBJ2-7; no firm D call. The CDR3 spans 13 residues. Germline CDR1 SQVTM, CDR2 ANQGSEA. Trimming removed 0 bases at V and 0 bases at J, with 6 bases between. Here the CDR3 reads CSVEDESSYEQYF. The CDR3 nucleotides read TGCAGCGTTGAAGATGAGTCCTCCTACGAGCAGTACTTC.

The chain is built from TRBV28 and TRBJ1-3; no clear D gene. CDR3 length: 13 residues. Trimming cost V 8 bases and J 6 bases, with 14 bases left between them. The germline V gene encodes CDR1 MDHEN and CDR2 SYDVKM. CDR3 bases: TGTGCCAGCCAAACCGGACTGCCAAACACCATATATTTT. Translation: CASQTGLPNTIYF.

The chain has TRBV15 and TRBJ2-5, with D unresolved. V lost 1 base, J lost 3 bases, and 9 bases lay in between. Germline values: CDR1 LNHNV, CDR2 YYDKDF (reference sequence). The CDR3 runs 14 residues. The chain's CDR3 is CATSRAVIEETQYF. CDR3 nucleotide sequence: TGTGCCACCAGCAGAGCGGTTATAGAAGAGACCCAGTACTTC.

V and J are TRBV5-1 and TRBJ2-3, with 8 bases fitting TRBD2. Trimming removed 3 bases from V and 2 bases from J; junction bases left unmatched: 8. This CDR3 spans 16 amino acids. The germline CDR1 and CDR2 sequences are SGHRS and YFSETQ. CDR3 sequence (DNA): TGCGCCAGCAGCTATATAGCGGGATCTTCCACAGATACGCAGTATTTT. Translating it yields CASSYIAGSSTDTQYF.

The chain couples TRBV7-9 to TRBJ2-2; D gene ambiguous. The CDR3 is 14 residues long. Between the trimmed V and J ends, which lost 2 bases and 2 bases, there was a span of 6 bases. Per germline, CDR1 SEHNR and CDR2 FQNEAQ (reference sequence). Here the CDR3 reads CASSLYRNTGELFF. The DNA for the CDR3 is TGTGCCAGCAGCTTATACAGAAACACCGGGGAGCTGTTTTTT.

V is TRBV10-2 and J is TRBJ2-3; possible D gene TRBD2, 6 bases. Trimming took off 0 bases at V and 1 base at J, with 8 bases between the two ends. The germline V gene encodes CDR1 WSHSY and CDR2 SAAADI. The CDR3 is 15 amino acids. CDR3 sequence: CASSESSGGTDTQYF. CDR3 DNA sequence: TGCGCCAGCAGTGAGTCTTCGGGAGGCACAGATACGCAGTATTTT.

The chain uses TRBV7-2 and TRBJ1-2; 7 nucleotides line up with TRBD1. The CDR3 is made up of 15 amino acids. Germline V CDR1 and CDR2: SGHTA, FQGNSA. Trimming cost V 3 bases and J 4 bases; bases outside gene matches: 8. The CDR3 spells CASSFEGAGIYGYTF. In DNA form, the CDR3 reads TGTGCCAGCAGCTTCGAGGGGGCAGGGATCTATGGCTACACCTTC.

This sequence joins TRBV5-1 and TRBJ2-3, with 7 positions matching TRBD1. CDR1 and CDR2 (germline): SGHRS, YFSETQ. This CDR3 spans 15 amino acids. Trimming cost V 1 base and J 1 base; bases outside gene matches: 3. This CDR3 reads CASSLNGQGTDTQYF. The CDR3 bases are TGCGCCAGCAGCTTGAACGGACAGGGCACAGATACGCAGTATTTT. The entire variable domain, with the rest obtained from reference TRBV5-1 and TRBJ2-3, is as follows: KAGVTQTPRYLIKTRGQQVTLSCSPISGHRSVSWYQQTPGQGLQFLFEYFSETQRNKGNFPGRFSGRQFSNSRSEMNVSTLELGDSALYLCASSLNGQGTDTQYFGPGTRLTVL.

V is TRBV6-5 and J is TRBJ2-5; TRBD1 might be the D (5 bases). CDR1 and CDR2 from the germline V gene are MNHEY and SVGAGI. The CDR3 covers 15 residues. V shed 1 base and J shed 5 bases, with 14 bases lying between them. DNA for the CDR3: TGTGCCAGCAGTTACTATCAGGGAAATCGGGAGACCCAGTACTTC. Translating it yields CASSYYQGNRETQYF.

The rearrangement joins TRBV19 to TRBJ1-5; 7 nucleotides agree with TRBD1. There are 16 residues in the CDR3. The V segment lost 7 bases and the J segment 6 bases; nucleotides outside the gene matches: 15. Germline V lookup: CDR1 LNHDA, CDR2 SQIVND (reference sequence). The CDR3 DNA follows: TGTGCCAGTAAACAGGGGCTCATAGAAGACCTTCAGCCCCAGCATTTT. Translation: CASKQGLIEDLQPQHF.

The DNA for the CDR3 is TGTGCCAGCTCACCACTAGCGGGGACGGACTATGGCTACACCTTC. This sequence encodes CASSPLAGTDYGYTF. The chain couples TRBV18 to TRBJ1-2, with D possibly TRBD1 on 5 matching bases. The CDR3 runs to 15 residues. Trimming took 1 base from V and 3 from J, leaving 12 bases between them. CDR1 and CDR2 (germline): KGHSH, LQKENI. Full variable domain (outside the CDR3, taken from reference TRBV18 and TRBJ1-2): NAGVMQNPRHLVRRRGQEARLRCSPMKGHSHVYWYRQLPEEGLKFMVYLQKENIIDESGMPKERFSAEFPKEGPSILRIQQVVRGDSAAYFCASSPLAGTDYGYTFGSGTRLTVV.